The 9 T cell receptor beta chains below were found in one sample sequenced in a study of T cells after posttransplantation cyclophosphamide. Here immunoSEQ multiplex PCR was the method, and the copy in TCRdb shows in-frame clones only, minus some. The sample lists under 15,000 clones; about 85% were seen once. Sequenced sample: memory CD4+ T cells sorted from PBMCs. All receptors derive from a man aged 50-60 years in good health, CMV-negative, and a related stem cell transplant donor.

The V gene is TRBV29-1, the J gene TRBJ1-1; TRBD1 might be the D (6 bases). The V gene's germline CDR1 is SQVTM and CDR2 ANQGSEA. V lost 2 bases to trimming and J lost 5 bases, with 12 bases between them. CDR3 length equals 13 residues. As DNA, the CDR3 is TGCAGCGTTGAAACAGGGAAGAGGACTGAAGCTTTCTTT. Amino acids: CSVETGKRTEAFF.

CDR3 DNA: TGTGCCAGCAGTTTATCTTTCTCCGGGGGACTGACGTTCTACGAGCAGTACTTC. Translation: CASSLSFSGGLTFYEQYF. The V and J genes are TRBV27 and TRBJ2-7, with D possibly TRBD2 on 6 matching bases. The V and J ends lost 0 bases and 3 bases respectively, with 21 bases between them. The CDR3 spans 18 residues. CDR1 is MNHEY and CDR2 is SMNVEV in the germline V gene (reference sequence).

This clone came up a few times. The CDR3 DNA reads as TGTGCCAGCAGCTTAGGGGGCGGACTAGCGGGGTTCACAGATACGCAGTATTTT. The encoded protein is CASSLGGGLAGFTDTQYF. This rearrangement joins TRBV7-9 to TRBJ2-3, with TRBD2 matching 12 bases. With V trimmed by 1 base and J by 2 bases, 7 bases remained unmatched. Germline lookup yields CDR1 SEHNR and CDR2 FQNEAQ (reference sequence). This CDR3 comprises 18 residues.

The V and J genes are TRBV6-5 and TRBJ1-1; no definite D call. V was clipped by 3 bases and J by 1 base, with 9 bases between them. CDR3 length: 14 amino acids. CDR1 and CDR2 (germline): MNHEY, SVGAGI. The CDR3 is CASSYKRSNTEAFF. CDR3 coding DNA: TGTGCCAGCAGTTATAAGCGTTCGAACACTGAAGCTTTCTTT.

CDR3 nucleotides: TGTGCCAGCAGTTATGCGGGGGTCGACACCGGGGAGCTGTTTTTT. Translating gives CASSYAGVDTGELFF. This sequence joins TRBV6-5 and TRBJ2-2, with TRBD2 matching 7 bases. The CDR3 length is 15 residues. Germline V gene data show CDR1 as MNHEY and CDR2 as SVGAGI. The J segment lost 3 bases and the V segment lost 3 bases, leaving 4 bases of the junction unmatched.

The chain has TRBV5-5 and TRBJ2-5; TRBD1 might be the D (6 bases). Trimming took 0 bases from V and 1 from J, leaving 13 bases between them. This CDR3 contains 16 residues. Germline CDR1 reads SGHKS; CDR2 reads YYEKEE (reference sequence). The chain's CDR3 is CASSLAWQTGQETQYF. The CDR3 nucleotides read TGTGCCAGCAGCTTGGCCTGGCAGACAGGCCAAGAGACCCAGTACTTC.

The rearrangement links TRBV7-9 to TRBJ2-2; possibly TRBD1 for D (6 bases). The germline gives CDR1 SEHNR, CDR2 FQNEAQ (reference sequence). CDR3 length: 18 amino acids. V was cut by 3 bases and J by 6 bases, with 23 bases left in between. The CDR3 DNA reads TGTGCCAGCAGCTTGGTTGGGGACACTCTCGAGGGGCCCGGGGAGCTGTTTTTT. Residues: CASSLVGDTLEGPGELFF.

The chain is built from TRBV2 and TRBJ2-5, with 11 positions matching TRBD2. The CDR3 has 13 amino acids. From germline, CDR1 is SNHLY and CDR2 FYNNEI. J was trimmed by 6 bases and V by 6 bases; bases with no gene match: 3. In DNA, the CDR3 is TGTGCCAGCAGAACTAGCGGGGGACAGACCCAGTACTTC. As protein: CASRTSGGQTQYF. The full variable domain, with the rest looked up from reference TRBV2 and TRBJ2-5, is EPEVTQTPSHQVTQMGQEVILRCVPISNHLYFYWYRQILGQKVEFLVSFYNNEISEKSEIFDDQFSVERPDGSNFTLKIRSTKLEDSAMYFCASRTSGGQTQYFGPGTRLLVL.

The chain links TRBV7-9 to TRBJ2-1; the match to TRBD2 covers 16 bases. Germline CDR1 reads SEHNR; CDR2 reads FQNEAQ (reference sequence). The CDR3 is 17 residues long. Trimming took 2 bases from V and 9 from J; bases not matched to a gene: 7. The CDR3 sequence: CASSLLGTSGGGGEQFF. CDR3 DNA: TGTGCCAGCAGCTTACTGGGGACTAGCGGGGGGGGTGGTGAGCAGTTCTTC.